The T cell receptor (beta chain) under discussion was sequenced for a study of a mutant IDH1 vaccine in newly diagnosed glioma. Study details: Eight vaccinations were given in weeks 1, 3, 5, 7, 11, 15, 19 and 23. Mean patient age was about 44 years; approximately 62% were male and about 40% female. Whole-study results and caveats: Altogether, almost 95% of patients exhibited vaccine-induced immune responses.

Using immunoSEQ multiplex PCR, the repertoire was profiled, and TCRdb retains in-frame clones only, with some absent. The data show some 48,000 clones, roughly 73% seen once. About this clone: Antigen: not known.

The time point: week 5, during vaccination. Every vaccination contained 300 ug of the mutant IDH1 20-mer peptide and was paired with topical imiquimod. V lost 4 bases and J 5 bases, leaving 30 bases between the germline ends. The CDR3 totals 19 residues. From germline, CDR1 is SGDLS and CDR2 YYNGEE. This sequence was found in a woman in her 40s with glioma. The source was PBMCs, collected from a glioma patient whose treatment included an IDH1 peptide vaccine. The chain employs TRBV9 and TRBJ1-1, with D tentatively TRBD1 (5 bases). The CDR3 region is CASSLPKPNEDGGNTEAFF. The CDR3 region has the DNA TGTGCCAGCAGCTTACCAAAACCGAACGAGGATGGGGGAAATACTGAAGCTTTCTTT.